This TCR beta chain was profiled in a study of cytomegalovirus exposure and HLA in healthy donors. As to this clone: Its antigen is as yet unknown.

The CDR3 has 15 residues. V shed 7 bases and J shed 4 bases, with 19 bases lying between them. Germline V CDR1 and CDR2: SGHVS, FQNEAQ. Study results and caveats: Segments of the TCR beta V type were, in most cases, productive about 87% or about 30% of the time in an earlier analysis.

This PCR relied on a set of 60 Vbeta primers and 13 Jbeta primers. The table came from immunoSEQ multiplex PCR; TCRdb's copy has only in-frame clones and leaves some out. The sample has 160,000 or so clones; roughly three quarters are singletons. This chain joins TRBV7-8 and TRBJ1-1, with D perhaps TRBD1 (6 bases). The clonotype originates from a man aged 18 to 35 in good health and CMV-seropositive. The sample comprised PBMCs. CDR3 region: CASKVQGSVGTEAFF. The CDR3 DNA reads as TGTGCCAGCAAAGTACAGGGCTCGGTAGGCACTGAAGCTTTCTTT. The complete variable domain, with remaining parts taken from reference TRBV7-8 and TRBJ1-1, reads GAGVSQSPRYKVAKRGQDVALRCDPISGHVSLFWYQQALGQGPEFLTYFQNEAQLDKSGLPSDRFFAERPEGSVSTLKIQRTQQEDSAVYLCASKVQGSVGTEAFFGQGTRLTVV.